The 20 T cell receptor beta chains presented below share a single source sample, sequenced in a study of blood T cell repertoires in COVID-19. The data were produced by immunoSEQ multiplex PCR, yet TCRdb's version contains in-frame clones alone and is incomplete. The sample has 140,000 to 150,000 clones; around 87% are singletons. Sequenced sample: peripheral blood. Source of these receptors: a woman in her fifties or sixties with active COVID-19.

The CDR3 protein is CASSVGSEGEKLFF. CDR3 in DNA: TGTGCCAGCAGCGTAGGTTCGGAGGGTGAAAAACTGTTTTTT. V and J are TRBV9 and TRBJ1-4; D call uncertain. V shed 0 bases and J shed 7 bases, with 10 bases lying between them. Germline V CDR1 and CDR2: SGDLS, YYNGEE. The CDR3 totals 14 residues.

This chain joins TRBV7-9 and TRBJ1-5, with 7 nucleotides matching TRBD1. CDR1 and CDR2 (germline): SEHNR, FQNEAQ (reference sequence). This CDR3 is 14 amino acids long. J lost 5 bases, V lost 5 bases, and 6 bases had no gene match. The chain's CDR3 is CASSAGQQYQPQHF. The CDR3 DNA follows: TGTGCCAGCAGCGCGGGACAGCAATATCAGCCCCAGCATTTT.

The chain joins TRBV14 to TRBJ2-1; 10 positions match TRBD1. The junction had 10 bases not matched to a gene; V was cut back by 3 bases and J by 14 bases. Germline V lookup: CDR1 SGHDN, CDR2 FVKESK. The CDR3 runs 14 residues. For the CDR3, the DNA is TGTGCCAGCAGCCAGTCCGGACAGGGGGTGAACGAGTTCTTC. Protein sequence: CASSQSGQGVNEFF.

The rearrangement joins TRBV10-1 to TRBJ2-7, with 8 bases fitting TRBD1. Looked up from germline, CDR1 is WNHNN and CDR2 is SYGVQD (reference sequence). The CDR3 has 14 residues. The V and J ends lost 8 bases and 2 bases, in that order; junction bases with no gene match: 8. The CDR3, as DNA: TGCGCCAGCCCCTGGGACAGGATGACCTACGAGCAGTACTTC. This gives the protein CASPWDRMTYEQYF.

The chain combines TRBV2 with TRBJ2-1; 8 bases line up with TRBD1. J gave up 2 bases and V 4 bases, and 4 bases lay outside the gene matches. This CDR3 has 15 residues. Germline CDR1 and CDR2: SNHLY and FYNNEI. In DNA, the CDR3 is TGTGCCAGCAGTGCTGACAGGGGAACCTACAATGAGCAGTTCTTC. Translation: CASSADRGTYNEQFF.

The V gene is TRBV28, the J gene TRBJ2-1; 15 bases map to TRBD2. Germline loops: CDR1 MDHEN, CDR2 SYDVKM. With 5 bases clipped from V and 1 base from J, the junction kept 12 bases outside the gene matches. The CDR3 has 20 amino acids. The CDR3 sequence is CASSPPTGTSGRFSYNEQFF. Written as DNA, the CDR3 is TGTGCCAGCAGTCCCCCCACCGGGACTAGCGGGAGGTTTTCCTACAATGAGCAGTTCTTC.

V and J are TRBV4-3 and TRBJ2-3; 9 bases line up with TRBD2. The J segment lost 4 bases and the V segment lost 2 bases, leaving 4 bases of the junction unmatched. Germline CDR1 is LGHNA and CDR2 is YSLEER. The CDR3 length is 15 residues. The CDR3 DNA is TGCGCCAGCAGCCAACAAGCGGGAGGCCCAGATACGCAGTATTTT. Translated, it gives CASSQQAGGPDTQYF.

The V and J genes are TRBV19 and TRBJ2-5, with 11 bases matching TRBD2. Germline trimming cut 5 bases from V and 7 bases from J; bases unmatched to any gene: 6. Per germline, CDR1 LNHDA and CDR2 SQIVND (reference sequence). The CDR3 spans 14 residues. In DNA form, the CDR3 reads TGTGCCAGTAGTGCCGCCGGGACTAGCGGGACCCAGTACTTC. Protein product: CASSAAGTSGTQYF.

The chain combines TRBV7-8 with TRBJ1-6; 7 bases match TRBD1. V shed 1 base, J shed 9 bases, and the junction held 0 bases outside the gene matches. The CDR3 is made up of 13 amino acids. Germline lookup yields CDR1 SGHVS and CDR2 FQNEAQ. The CDR3, as DNA: TGTGCCAGCAGCTTAGGGACAGGTTCACCCCTCCACTTT. It yields the protein CASSLGTGSPLHF.

This clone was counted between two and nine times. This chain links TRBV9 with TRBJ2-1; 7 nucleotides match TRBD1. After removal of 0 bases from V and 5 bases from J, the junction contained 2 bases not matched to a gene. Germline CDR1 reads SGDLS; CDR2 reads YYNGEE. This CDR3 contains 14 residues. The CDR3 sequence is CASSVGQGDNEQFF. In DNA form, the CDR3 reads TGTGCCAGCAGCGTAGGACAGGGCGACAATGAGCAGTTCTTC.

V gene TRBV7-9 combines with J gene TRBJ2-5; 12 bases match TRBD2. V shed 6 bases, J shed 4 bases, and the junction held 9 bases outside the gene matches. The length of the CDR3 is 16 residues. Germline V gene sequence: CDR1 SEHNR, CDR2 FQNEAQ (reference sequence). CDR3 region: CASRQRLAGDGETQYF. CDR3 DNA sequence: TGTGCCAGCAGACAAAGACTAGCGGGAGATGGAGAGACCCAGTACTTC.

V is TRBV6-2 or TRBV6-3 and J is TRBJ2-7, with TRBD2 identical over 14 bases. The V gene end was trimmed by 6 bases and the J gene end by 7 bases; junction bases not matched to a gene: 14. This CDR3 contains 17 residues. Germline V CDR1 and CDR2: MNHEY, SVGEGT. CDR3 in amino acids: CASSPGLAGVLSGEQYF. The CDR3 region has the DNA TGTGCCAGCAGCCCGGGACTAGCGGGAGTTCTGTCGGGGGAGCAGTACTTC.

This clone was counted between two and nine times. The chain combines TRBV12-3 or TRBV12-4 with TRBJ1-5; perhaps TRBD1 as D (6 bases). V was pared by 4 bases and J by 6 bases, with 10 bases between. The CDR3 length is 13 residues. CDR3 amino acids: CASSSIQGQPQHF. CDR3 sequence (DNA): TGTGCCAGCAGTTCAATACAGGGTCAGCCCCAGCATTTT.

This chain links TRBV20-1 with TRBJ2-7, with D uncertain. Trimming cost V 6 bases and J 7 bases, with 10 bases left between them. Per germline, CDR1 DFQATT and CDR2 SNEGSKA (reference sequence). The CDR3 contains 10 residues. The CDR3 loop is CSAGRMEQYF. The CDR3 DNA follows: TGCAGTGCGGGCAGGATGGAGCAGTACTTC.

V is TRBV30 and J is TRBJ2-1; D is perhaps TRBD1 (5 bases). The CDR3 consists of 15 residues. Germline CDR1 and CDR2: GTSNPN and SVGIG (reference sequence). The V end was cut by 3 bases, the J end by 7 bases, with 19 bases between. CDR3 nucleotides: TGTGCCTGGAGGGGGCTAGGGTCATTAGGGAATGAGCAGTTCTTC. Its protein is CAWRGLGSLGNEQFF.

On this clone: One junction end disagrees with the germline gene, perhaps due to a read error. This chain joins TRBV7-7 and TRBJ2-1; 7 nucleotides align to TRBD2. The CDR3 has 13 residues. The germline V gene encodes CDR1 SSHAT and CDR2 FNYEAQ (reference sequence). CDR3 sequence (DNA): TGTGCTAGCAGTCAAGGGGAGGGTAATGAGCAGTTCTTC. This gives the protein CASSQGEGNEQFF.

V usage is TRBV6-5 and J usage is TRBJ2-1; 8 bases are shared with TRBD2. This CDR3 has 14 amino acids. CDR1 and CDR2 (germline): MNHEY, SVGAGI. V shed 8 bases and J 6 bases; nucleotides not matched to a gene: 9. CDR3 residues: CASETRTSPNEQFF. The CDR3, as DNA: TGTGCCAGCGAAACACGGACTAGCCCCAATGAGCAGTTCTTC.

This clone was observed once. V and J are TRBV30 and TRBJ2-6; perhaps TRBD1 as D (7 bases). Germline V gene sequence: CDR1 GTSNPN, CDR2 SVGIG (reference sequence). This CDR3 contains 16 residues. Trimming cost V 3 bases and J 2 bases, with 14 bases left between them. CDR3 in amino acids: CAWRAPGGPGANVLTF. The CDR3 nucleotides read TGTGCCTGGAGGGCCCCAGGGGGGCCTGGGGCCAACGTCCTGACTTTC.

The V gene is TRBV28, the J gene TRBJ2-7, with a tentative D call TRBD2 (5 bases). CDR1 MDHEN and CDR2 SYDVKM come from the germline V gene. The CDR3 length is 15 residues. V was clipped by 0 bases and J by 0 bases, with 9 bases between them. The CDR3 here is CASSLWGGGSYEQYF. The CDR3 DNA sequence: TGTGCCAGCAGTTTATGGGGCGGAGGCTCCTACGAGCAGTACTTC.

The rearrangement uses TRBV6-5 and TRBJ2-7, with D perhaps matching TRBD2 (5 bases). The CDR3 runs 14 residues. Germline CDR1 and CDR2: MNHEY and SVGAGI. Trimming took off 7 bases at V and 2 bases at J, with 15 bases between the two ends. The CDR3 DNA reads TGTGCCAGCATCACGGGCGGGCCTCCCTACGAGCAGTACTTC. Translating it yields CASITGGPPYEQYF.